Listed below are T cell receptor beta chains from one sample, sequenced in a study of blood T cell repertoires in COVID-19. Only in-frame clones appear in the TCRdb table, and some are missing; sequencing was by immunoSEQ multiplex PCR. The sample has some 270,000 clones; just under 90% are singletons. Sequencing was carried out using PBMCs or T cells enriched from blood (not recorded which). The receptors here all came from a woman aged 60-70 years who had recovered from COVID-19. CDR3s include the opening cysteine and the closing phenylalanine or tryptophan. D genes are given only for firm matches. Size values are once, few and many counts, or a class for expanded clones, and some rows have none.

V	D	size	J	CDR3	DNA
TRBV7-9	NA	NA	TRBJ1-1	CASSLQGEGAFF	TGTGCCAGCAGCCTACAGGGAGAGGGTGCTTTCTTT
TRBV29-1	TRBD1	once	TRBJ1-2	CSAEGADYGYTF	TGCAGCGCCGAGGGGGCGGACTATGGCTACACCTTC
TRBV5-1	TRBD1	NA	TRBJ1-6	CASSEGQGFYNSPLHF	TGCGCCAGCAGCGAAGGACAGGGGTTCTATAATTCACCCCTCCACTTT
TRBV3-1/TRBV3-2	NA	NA	TRBJ1-1	CASSQGTRGITEAFF	TGTGCCAGCAGCCAGGGAACCCGGGGAATCACTGAAGCTTTCTTT
TRBV7-9	TRBD1	NA	TRBJ1-1	CASSTRTGATEAFF	TGTGCCAGCAGCACCCGGACAGGGGCCACTGAAGCTTTCTTT
TRBV7-2	NA	NA	TRBJ1-4	CASSPHVSNEKLFF	TGTGCCAGCAGCCCACACGTATCTAATGAAAAACTGTTTTTT
TRBV7-8	TRBD2	NA	TRBJ2-7	CASSLGLAGDSYEQYF	TGTGCCAGCAGCTTAGGGCTAGCGGGTGACTCCTACGAGCAGTACTTC
TRBV7-8	NA	NA	TRBJ2-1	CASSLGLEGYNEQFF	TGTGCCAGCAGCTTAGGGCTAGAGGGCTACAATGAGCAGTTCTTC
TRBV10-3	NA	NA	TRBJ1-3	CAMGGAGNTIYF	TGTGCCATGGGGGGTGCTGGAAACACCATATATTTT
TRBV5-1	NA	once	TRBJ1-2	CASSPGEGRDGYTF	TGCGCCAGCAGCCCTGGGGAGGGGCGGGATGGCTACACCTTC
TRBV24-1	NA	NA	TRBJ2-3	CATSDPIGGTIDTQYF	TGTGCCACCAGTGACCCAATCGGCGGAACGATAGATACGCAGTATTTT
TRBV11-2	TRBD2	NA	TRBJ2-3	CASSLAGLAGVDTQYF	TGTGCCAGCAGCTTAGCAGGACTAGCAGGGGTAGATACGCAGTATTTT
TRBV5-1	TRBD2	NA	TRBJ2-2	CASSYRTSGGSITGELFF	TGCGCCAGCAGCTATAGGACTAGCGGGGGTTCTATCACCGGGGAGCTGTTTTTT
TRBV20-1	NA	NA	TRBJ1-1	CSAASGEKAFF	TGCAGTGCTGCATCGGGGGAAAAAGCTTTCTTT
TRBV6-1	NA	once	TRBJ1-1	CASSEARHLNTEAFF	TGTGCCAGCAGTGAAGCGCGACACCTGAACACTGAAGCTTTCTTT
TRBV7-9	NA	NA	TRBJ1-2	CASSLAELGSGTNYGYTF	TGTGCCAGCAGCTTAGCGGAGTTAGGGAGCGGGACTAACTATGGCTACACCTTC
TRBV3-1/TRBV3-2	TRBD2	NA	TRBJ2-7	CASSQNPGGGDEQYF	TGTGCCAGCAGCCAAAATCCCGGGGGGGGCGACGAGCAGTACTTC
TRBV7-9	TRBD1	NA	TRBJ1-1	CASTSLGGAGTEAFF	TGTGCCAGCACCTCCTTAGGGGGCGCGGGTACTGAAGCTTTCTTT
TRBV7-2	NA	once	TRBJ2-7	CASSPTGTPTYEQYF	TGTGCCAGCAGCCCGACCGGGACACCCACCTACGAGCAGTACTTC
TRBV5-1	NA	once	TRBJ1-1	CASSQIGGSIAEAFF	TGCGCCAGCAGCCAAATCGGGGGGTCAATTGCTGAAGCTTTCTTT
TRBV5-5	NA	few	TRBJ2-1	CASILTGEGEQFF	TGTGCCAGCATCCTGACAGGGGAGGGTGAGCAGTTCTTC
TRBV5-1	NA	NA	TRBJ2-7	CASRDSTTAYEQYF	TGCGCCAGCAGAGACTCGACCACCGCCTACGAGCAGTACTTC
TRBV30	NA	once	TRBJ1-3	CAWGGVFSGNTIYF	TGTGCCTGGGGCGGGGTATTCTCTGGAAACACCATATATTTT
TRBV5-1	NA	NA	TRBJ1-2	CASSFAGETGTF	TGCGCCAGCAGCTTTGCCGGGGAGACGGGCACCTTC
TRBV10-1	TRBD1	NA	TRBJ1-2	CASIQPGQGEYGYTF	TGCGCCAGCATCCAACCGGGACAGGGGGAGTATGGCTACACCTTC
TRBV5-1	NA	once	TRBJ2-7	CASSLQGREQYF	TGCGCCAGCAGCTTACAGGGACGCGAGCAGTACTTC
TRBV5-4	TRBD2	NA	TRBJ2-3	CASSLGTSGAGDTQYF	TGTGCCAGCAGTCTGGGGACTAGCGGGGCCGGAGATACGCAGTATTTT
TRBV4-1	TRBD1	NA	TRBJ1-6	CASSQDRVMRSPLHF	TGCGCCAGCAGCCAGGACAGGGTAATGCGTTCACCCCTCCACTTT
TRBV19	NA	once	TRBJ1-2	CASSLWTEGNYGYTF	TGTGCCAGTAGTCTTTGGACAGAAGGAAACTATGGCTACACCTTC
TRBV19	NA	NA	TRBJ1-5	CASSIWGGNQPQHF	TGTGCCAGTAGTATATGGGGGGGAAATCAGCCCCAGCATTTT
TRBV7-9	NA	NA	TRBJ2-6	CASSLGRVGRSSGANVLTF	TGTGCCAGCAGCTTAGGACGGGTCGGTAGGAGCTCTGGGGCCAACGTCCTGACTTTC
TRBV4-1	TRBD1	once	TRBJ2-7	CASSQEATGVGYEQYF	TGCGCCAGCAGCCAAGAGGCGACAGGGGTAGGGTACGAGCAGTACTTC
TRBV19	NA	once	TRBJ1-5	CASSIRREKGGQPQHF	TGTGCCAGTAGTATCCGCCGGGAGAAAGGCGGGCAGCCCCAGCATTTT
TRBV11-3	TRBD2	NA	TRBJ2-5	CASSLVFGSGSETQYF	TGTGCCAGCAGCTTAGTCTTCGGTAGCGGGAGTGAGACCCAGTACTTC
TRBV18	NA	NA	TRBJ2-7	CASSPPGGNDEQYF	TGTGCCAGCTCACCCCCCGGGGGAAATGACGAGCAGTACTTC
TRBV10-3	NA	NA	TRBJ2-7	CAIRARDTTYEQYF	TGTGCCATCAGAGCACGGGATACGACATACGAGCAGTACTTC
TRBV19	TRBD1	few	TRBJ1-2	CASSPGQGAGGYTF	TGTGCCAGTAGTCCTGGACAGGGGGCGGGTGGCTACACCTTC
TRBV3-1/TRBV3-2	NA	NA	TRBJ1-6	CASSQEFEGSSPLHF	TGTGCCAGCAGCCAAGAATTCGAGGGCAGCTCACCCCTCCACTTT
TRBV7-9	NA	NA	TRBJ1-1	CANTREVNTEAFF	TGTGCCAACACCCGCGAGGTGAACACTGAAGCTTTCTTT
TRBV6-5	TRBD1	NA	TRBJ1-1	CASSYSGRGLTEAFF	TGTGCCAGCAGTTACTCGGGCAGGGGGTTGACTGAAGCTTTCTTT
TRBV2	TRBD1	NA	TRBJ1-6	CASSWDRGTSSYNSPLHF	TGTGCCAGCAGCTGGGACAGGGGGACGAGCTCCTATAATTCACCCCTCCACTTT
TRBV28	TRBD1	NA	TRBJ2-7	CASSRPDRDYEQYF	TGTGCCAGCAGTAGGCCCGACAGGGACTACGAGCAGTACTTC
TRBV24-1	NA	once	TRBJ2-1	CAAGRGPHEQFF	TGTGCCGCGGGACGGGGCCCCCATGAGCAGTTCTTC
TRBV19	NA	NA	TRBJ2-1	CASSVDRAGYNEQFF	TGTGCCAGTAGTGTTGACAGAGCAGGATACAATGAGCAGTTCTTC
TRBV29-1	TRBD2	NA	TRBJ2-1	CSVRGTSGSYNEQFF	TGCAGCGTAAGAGGGACTAGCGGGTCCTACAATGAGCAGTTCTTC
TRBV7-2	NA	NA	TRBJ1-4	CASSLQVFSEKLFF	TGTGCCAGCAGCTTGCAGGTTTTCTCTGAAAAACTGTTTTTT
TRBV5-1	NA	NA	TRBJ1-2	CASSFDSTYGYTF	TGCGCCAGCAGCTTTGACAGTACCTATGGCTACACCTTC
TRBV5-1	NA	NA	TRBJ2-5	CASSLEGGETTQYF	TGCGCCAGCAGCTTGGAGGGCGGGGAGACGACCCAGTACTTC
TRBV5-1	TRBD1	NA	TRBJ2-1	CASSPGTGGSYNEQFF	TGCGCCAGCAGCCCTGGGACAGGGGGCTCCTACAATGAGCAGTTCTTC
TRBV24-1	TRBD2	NA	TRBJ2-2	CATSDGRDTGELFF	TGTGCCACCAGTGACGGGAGGGACACCGGGGAGCTGTTTTTT
TRBV7-9	NA	few	TRBJ1-1	CASSLDQQANTEAFF	TGTGCCAGCAGCTTAGATCAGCAGGCGAACACTGAAGCTTTCTTT